The sequence of this TCR beta chain was determined in a study of cytomegalovirus exposure and HLA in healthy donors. A multiplex PCR was run with 60 Vbeta primers and 13 Jbeta primers. Measured with immunoSEQ multiplex PCR; TCRdb has only the in-frame clones, and not every one. The sample holds 55,000 or so clones. Per germline, CDR1 SEHNR and CDR2 FQNEAQ (reference sequence). The CDR3 covers 13 residues. V gave up 3 bases and J gave up 1 base, with 6 bases separating them. This TCR was recovered from a woman in her twenties or thirties in good health and CMV-seropositive. The sample consisted of PBMCs. The chain employs TRBV7-9 and TRBJ1-1; D is unresolved. CDR3 in amino acids: CASSFLQNTEAFF. DNA for the CDR3: TGTGCCAGCAGCTTTTTACAGAACACTGAAGCTTTCTTT.